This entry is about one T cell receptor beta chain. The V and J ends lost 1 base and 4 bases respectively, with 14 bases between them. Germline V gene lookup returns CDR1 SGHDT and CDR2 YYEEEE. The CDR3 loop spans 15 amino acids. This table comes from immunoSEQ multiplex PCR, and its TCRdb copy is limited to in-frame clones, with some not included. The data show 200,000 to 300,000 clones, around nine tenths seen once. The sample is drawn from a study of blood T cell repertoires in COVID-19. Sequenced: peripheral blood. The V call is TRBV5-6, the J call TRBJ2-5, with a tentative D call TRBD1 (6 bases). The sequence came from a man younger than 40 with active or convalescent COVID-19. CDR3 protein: CASSLLRTARETQYF. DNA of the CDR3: TGTGCCAGCAGCTTGTTAAGGACAGCGAGAGAGACCCAGTACTTC. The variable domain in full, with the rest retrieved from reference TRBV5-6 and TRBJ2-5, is DAGVTQSPTHLIKTRGQQVTLRCSPKSGHDTVSWYQQALGQGPQFIFQYYEEEERQRGNFPDRFSGHQFPNYSSELNVNALLLGDSALYLCASSLLRTARETQYFGPGTRLLVL.